Below are 11 T cell receptor beta chains sequenced from a single sample in a study of CD8 T cells in ankylosing spondylitis (dated by TCRdb to 2017 to 2019). Broad study findings and their caveats: A TCR beta motif made up of several highly homologous amino acid variants appeared to be characteristic of blood from ankylosing spondylitis patients.

Receptors were amplified or captured by 5' RACE. The sequencing machine was an Illumina HiSeq 2500. TCRdb itself trimmed the public reads at Q25 with fastp, ran MiXCR and retained productive beta chains. Rows with one shared CDR3 protein collapse into an entry with the most common genes and DNA. Counted in this sample were over 200,000 distinct CDR3 sequences; 15% to 20% of them appeared once. 40% to 50% of the sample is taken by the ten largest. Their antigens are not known. The sequenced sample consisted of blood, either unsorted or a sorted T cell fraction (not recorded which). Source of these receptors: a male donor with ankylosing spondylitis.

V gene TRBV12-3 or TRBV12-4 combines with J gene TRBJ2-3; 13 nucleotides align to TRBD2. This CDR3 has 16 amino acids. Trimming at V came to 5 bases and at J to 4 bases, leaving 6 bases not matched to a gene. The CDR3 here is CASSIGTSGIPDTQYF. In nucleotides, the CDR3 is TGTGCCAGCAGTATAGGGACTAGCGGGATCCCAGATACGCAGTATTTT.

This clonotype was seen a few times. The V and J genes are TRBV5-5 and TRBJ1-2; 10 nucleotides align to TRBD1. The CDR3 totals 14 residues. Per germline, CDR1 SGHKS and CDR2 YYEKEE (reference sequence). After removal of 4 bases from V and 7 bases from J, the junction contained 7 bases not matched to a gene. CDR3 in amino acids: CASSDGQGVPGYTF. In DNA, the CDR3 is TGTGCCAGCAGCGACGGACAGGGGGTTCCTGGCTACACCTTC.

The chain employs TRBV5-1 and TRBJ1-6, with D possibly TRBD1 on 5 matching bases. Germline V lookup: CDR1 SGHRS, CDR2 YFSETQ. V dropped 3 bases and J dropped 6 bases, with 19 bases sitting between them. The CDR3 is 17 residues long. This chain's CDR3 is CASSSGVMGYGNSPLHF. As DNA, the CDR3 is TGCGCCAGCAGCTCGGGGGTGATGGGGTACGGTAATTCACCCCTCCACTTT.

The genes are TRBV7-9 and TRBJ1-1; D is ambiguous. The CDR3 is 14 amino acids. Germline-derived CDR1 and CDR2 are SEHNR and FQNEAQ (reference sequence). V gave up 5 bases and J gave up 2 bases, with 12 bases separating them. CDR3 sequence: CASSPRIHNTEAFF. Written as DNA, the CDR3 is TGTGCCAGCAGCCCACGGATACATAACACTGAAGCTTTCTTT.

The chain uses TRBV10-3 and TRBJ2-5; TRBD1 or TRBD2 may be the D gene (6 bases each). Germline V gene lookup returns CDR1 ENHRY and CDR2 SYGVKD. The CDR3 has 18 residues. The V end lost 0 bases, the J end lost 0 bases, and 17 bases lay between the germline ends. CDR3 protein: CAISESGGGSADQETQYF. The CDR3 DNA reads as TGTGCCATCAGTGAGTCCGGAGGGGGTAGCGCGGACCAAGAGACCCAGTACTTC.

In its sample, this clonotype was seen a few times. The V and J genes are TRBV28 and TRBJ2-3, with 13 bases aligning to TRBD2. Germline V gene lookup returns CDR1 MDHEN and CDR2 SYDVKM. This CDR3 has 17 amino acids. V gave up 5 bases and J gave up 3 bases; unmatched junction bases: 8. This CDR3 reads CASSPFMTSGRTDTQYF. The CDR3 nucleotides read TGTGCCAGCAGTCCCTTCATGACTAGCGGGAGGACAGATACGCAGTATTTT.

A few counts support this clonotype. This chain connects TRBV29-1 to TRBJ2-7, with TRBD2 identical over 13 bases. CDR3 size: 13 residues. CDR1 SQVTM and CDR2 ANQGSEA come from the germline V gene. V lost 5 bases to trimming and J lost 4 bases; unmatched junction nucleotides: 2. DNA for the CDR3: TGCAGCGTTCGGACTAGCGGGAGTTACGAGCAGTACTTC. This sequence encodes CSVRTSGSYEQYF.

The chain joins TRBV6-6 to TRBJ2-7; unclear D gene. Germline V gives CDR1 MNHNY, CDR2 SVGAGI (reference sequence). The V gene lost 7 bases and the J gene lost 6 bases, with 16 bases spanning the gap. This CDR3 region has 13 residues. CDR3 in DNA: TGTGCCAGCACCCCGGTAGTGGGTTTCGAGCAGTACTTC. Translated: CASTPVVGFEQYF.

This clonotype was detected a few times. V is TRBV4-3 and J is TRBJ2-7; TRBD2 agrees at 10 bases. The germline V gene encodes CDR1 LGHNA and CDR2 YSLEER. CDR3 size: 15 residues. V dropped 0 bases and J dropped 4; count of bases not matched to a gene: 3. CDR3 protein: CASSQDGTSAYEQYF. The CDR3 region has the DNA TGCGCCAGCAGCCAAGATGGGACTAGCGCGTACGAGCAGTACTTC.

This clonotype was counted a few times. The chain combines TRBV5-6 with TRBJ2-1; 9 nucleotides agree with TRBD2. Trimming removed 0 bases from V and 8 bases from J; junction bases left unmatched: 9. In germline, CDR1 is SGHDT, CDR2 YYEEEE. The CDR3 covers 16 residues. This CDR3 reads CASSLAGASGTHEQFF. The CDR3 nucleotides are TGTGCCAGCAGCTTGGCCGGGGCTAGCGGGACCCATGAGCAGTTCTTC.

V is TRBV27 and J is TRBJ2-7, with D possibly matching TRBD1 (6 bases). V lost 3 bases and J 4 bases, leaving 16 bases between the germline ends. The CDR3 spans 15 residues. Germline CDR1 reads MNHEY; CDR2 reads SMNVEV (reference sequence). CDR3 loop: CASSFLGQRLYEQYF. CDR3 DNA: TGTGCCAGCAGTTTCCTTGGACAGAGGCTTTACGAGCAGTACTTC.